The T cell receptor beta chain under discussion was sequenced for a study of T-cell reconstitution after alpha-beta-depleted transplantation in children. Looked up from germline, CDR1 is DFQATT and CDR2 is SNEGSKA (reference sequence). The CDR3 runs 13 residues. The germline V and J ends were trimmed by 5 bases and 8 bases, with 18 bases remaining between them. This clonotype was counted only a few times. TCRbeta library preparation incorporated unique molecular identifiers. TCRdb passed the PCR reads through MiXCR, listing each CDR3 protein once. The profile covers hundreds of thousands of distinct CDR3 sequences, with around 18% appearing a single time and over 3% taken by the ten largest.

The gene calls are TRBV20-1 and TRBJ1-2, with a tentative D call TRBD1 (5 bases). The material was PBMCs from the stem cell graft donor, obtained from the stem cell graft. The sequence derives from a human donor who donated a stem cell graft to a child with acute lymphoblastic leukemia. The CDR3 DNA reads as TGCAGTGCTGTCGGACCGGGAGGGACGGGCTACACCTTC. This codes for CSAVGPGGTGYTF.